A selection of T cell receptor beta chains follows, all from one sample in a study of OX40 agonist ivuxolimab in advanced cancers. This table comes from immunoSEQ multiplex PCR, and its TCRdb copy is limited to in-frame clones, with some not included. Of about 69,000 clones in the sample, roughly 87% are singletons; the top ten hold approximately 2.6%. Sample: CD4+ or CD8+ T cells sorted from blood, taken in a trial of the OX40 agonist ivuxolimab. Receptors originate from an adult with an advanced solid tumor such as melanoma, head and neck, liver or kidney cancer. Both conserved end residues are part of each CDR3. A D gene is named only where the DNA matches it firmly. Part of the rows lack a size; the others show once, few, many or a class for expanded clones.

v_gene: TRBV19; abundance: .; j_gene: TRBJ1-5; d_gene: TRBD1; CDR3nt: TGTGCCAGTATTCCCGGGACAGGGGGAATTAGGTCCCAGCATTTT; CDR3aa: CASIPGTGGIRSQHF
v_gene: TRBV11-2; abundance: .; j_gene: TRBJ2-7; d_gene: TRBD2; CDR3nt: TGTGCCAGCAGCTTTGATTGGTGGGAGGGCCCCGAGCAGTACTTC; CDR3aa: CASSFDWWEGPEQYF
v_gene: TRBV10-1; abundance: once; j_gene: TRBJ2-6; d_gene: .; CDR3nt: TGCGCCAGCAGTGAATGTCGGAACAGGACCACGGCCTTTACTGGGGCCAACGTCCTGACTTTC; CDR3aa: CASSECRNRTTAFTGANVLTF
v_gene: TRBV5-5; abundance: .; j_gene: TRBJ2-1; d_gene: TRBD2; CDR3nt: TGTGCCAGCAGCTTGGAGTCGGCTAGCGGTTACAATGAGCAGTTCTTC; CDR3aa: CASSLESASGYNEQFF
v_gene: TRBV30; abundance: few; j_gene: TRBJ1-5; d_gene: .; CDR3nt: TGTGCCTGGAGTGAGGGGAATCAGCCCCAGCATTTT; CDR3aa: CAWSEGNQPQHF
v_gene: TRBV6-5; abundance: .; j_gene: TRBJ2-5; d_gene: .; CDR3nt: TGTGCCAGCATGAGGTTTGAGACCCAGTACTTC; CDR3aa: CASMRFETQYF
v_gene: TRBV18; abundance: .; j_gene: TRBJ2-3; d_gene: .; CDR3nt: TGTGCCAGCTCACCGGGGTCTCGGCCCCTTGCAGATACGCAGTATTTT; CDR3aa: CASSPGSRPLADTQYF
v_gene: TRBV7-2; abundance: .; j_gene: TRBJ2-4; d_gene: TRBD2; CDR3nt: TGTGCCAGCAGCTTAGCGTGGGGGGGGTCCCAAAACATTCAGTACTTC; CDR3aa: CASSLAWGGSQNIQYF
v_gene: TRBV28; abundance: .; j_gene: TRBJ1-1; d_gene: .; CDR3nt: TGTGCCAGCAGAGCATATTATACGAACACTGAAGCTTTCTTT; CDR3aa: CASRAYYTNTEAFF
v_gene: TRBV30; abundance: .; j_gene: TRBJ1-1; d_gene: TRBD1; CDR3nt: TGTGCCTGGAGTGCAGACAGGGCGGGCACTGAAGCTTTCTTT; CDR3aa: CAWSADRAGTEAFF
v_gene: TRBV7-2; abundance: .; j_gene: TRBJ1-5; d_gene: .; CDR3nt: TGTGCCAGCAGCGGGGTGGGGGGCTGGCAGCCCCAGCATTTT; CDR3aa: CASSGVGGWQPQHF
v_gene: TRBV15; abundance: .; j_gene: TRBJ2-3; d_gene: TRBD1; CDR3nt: TGTGCCACCAGCAGAGATGCAAGAGGGGGCCCTAGCACAGATACGCAGTATTTT; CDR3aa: CATSRDARGGPSTDTQYF
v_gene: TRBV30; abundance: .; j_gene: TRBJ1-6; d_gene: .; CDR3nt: TGTGCCTGGAGTCTCAGGACGGAATATAATTCACCCCTCCACTTT; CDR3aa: CAWSLRTEYNSPLHF
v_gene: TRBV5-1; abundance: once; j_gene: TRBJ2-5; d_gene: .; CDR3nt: TGCGCCAGCAGCTTTCAGGGGTTAAAAGAGACCCAGTACTTC; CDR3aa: CASSFQGLKETQYF
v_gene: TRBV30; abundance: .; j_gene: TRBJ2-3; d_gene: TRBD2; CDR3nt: TGTGCCTGGACCAGGGGTAGCGGGAGTAGGCAGTATTTT; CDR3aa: CAWTRGSGSRQYF
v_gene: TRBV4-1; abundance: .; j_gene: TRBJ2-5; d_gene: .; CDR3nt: TGCGCCAGCAGCCAAGTAAGGGGGACCCAAGAGACCCAGTACTTC; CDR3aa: CASSQVRGTQETQYF
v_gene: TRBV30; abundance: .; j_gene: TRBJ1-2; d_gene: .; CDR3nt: TGTGCCTGGGCCTGGGGAGGCGGGGGCTACACCTTC; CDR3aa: CAWAWGGGGYTF